What follows are 31 T cell receptor beta chains derived from one specimen sequenced in a study of tumour-infiltrating T cells in Burkitt lymphoma. Clones were sequenced by immunoSEQ multiplex PCR, and TCRdb holds only the in-frame ones, with some missing. The table records around 2,400 clones, 88% of them present only once. Sequencing was carried out using tumor tissue. The receptors come from a human donor with diffuse large B-cell lymphoma.

Of note for this clone: Other DNA sequences within the sample encode an identical CDR3. The chain recombines TRBV5-6 with TRBJ2-7; 7 nucleotides align to TRBD1. The CDR3 length is 14 residues. Germline V lookup: CDR1 SGHDT, CDR2 YYEEEE. After removal of 7 bases from V and 4 bases from J, the junction contained 11 bases not matched to a gene. CDR3 nucleotides: TGTGCCAGCGGCTACCGGGACAGCACTTACGAGCAGTACTTC. Translated, it gives CASGYRDSTYEQYF.

The rearrangement uses TRBV11-2 and TRBJ2-7; perhaps D is TRBD1 or TRBD2 (5 bases each). The germline V gene has CDR1 SGHAT and CDR2 FQNNGV. Between the trimmed V and J ends, which lost 0 bases and 5 bases, there was a span of 8 bases. CDR3 size: 13 residues. The CDR3 nucleotides are TGTGCCAGCAGCTTAGACAGGGACCACGAGCAGTACTTC. Protein: CASSLDRDHEQYF.

The CDR3 is CASSLPGGEQKSSYNEQFF. The CDR3 DNA is TGTGCCAGCAGCTTACCAGGAGGGGAACAGAAGAGCTCCTACAATGAGCAGTTCTTC. The gene calls are TRBV7-9 and TRBJ2-1; D perhaps matches TRBD2 (6 bases). The CDR3 totals 19 residues. Trimming took off 2 bases at V and 0 bases at J, with 20 bases between the two ends. Germline CDR1 and CDR2: SEHNR and FQNEAQ (reference sequence).

This clone is a singleton in its sample. V is TRBV7-9 and J is TRBJ2-7; 7 bases are shared with TRBD1. The germline V gene has CDR1 SEHNR and CDR2 FQNEAQ (reference sequence). The V and J ends lost 3 bases and 0 bases, in that order; junction bases with no gene match: 8. The length of the CDR3 is 16 residues. CDR3 residues: CASSFDRDSLSYEQYF. The DNA of the CDR3 is TGTGCCAGCAGCTTCGATAGGGACAGCCTCTCCTACGAGCAGTACTTC.

V usage is TRBV27 and J usage is TRBJ1-1, with no clear D. The CDR3 totals 12 residues. The V gene lost 5 bases and the J gene lost 12 bases, with 16 bases spanning the gap. From germline, CDR1 is MNHEY and CDR2 SMNVEV (reference sequence). The CDR3 protein is CASSRIDGVPFF. The CDR3 DNA reads TGTGCCAGCAGTAGAATAGACGGTGTTCCTTTCTTT.

The rearrangement joins TRBV6-5 to TRBJ2-2; tentatively, D is TRBD1 or TRBD2 (5 bases each). Germline-derived CDR1 and CDR2 are MNHEY and SVGAGI. V was cut by 0 bases and J by 3 bases, with 8 bases left in between. CDR3 length: 15 residues. The CDR3 nucleotides are TGTGCCAGCAGTTACTCAGGGACCCACACCGGGGAGCTGTTTTTT. It is translated as CASSYSGTHTGELFF.

The chain is built from TRBV7-9 and TRBJ2-7; the D is unclear. This CDR3 comprises 12 residues. The germline gives CDR1 SEHNR, CDR2 FQNEAQ (reference sequence). The V end was cut by 5 bases, the J end by 2 bases, with 7 bases between. CDR3 coding DNA: TGTGCCAGCAGCAAGCTAACCTACGAGCAGTACTTC. Encoded protein: CASSKLTYEQYF.

The sample holds one count of this clone. The chain links TRBV7-6 to TRBJ1-4; the D gene is possibly TRBD1 (6 bases). V was shortened by 5 bases and J by 4 bases, with 11 bases between the two germline ends. The CDR3 is 14 amino acids. Germline V CDR1 and CDR2: SGHVS, FNYEAQ. The CDR3 bases are TGTGCCAGCAGCCTTCGGACAGATAATGAAAAACTGTTTTTT. This sequence encodes CASSLRTDNEKLFF.

This clone was observed once. The chain combines TRBV27 with TRBJ1-2; no definite D call. The CDR3 extends over 15 amino acids. The germline V gene encodes CDR1 MNHEY and CDR2 SMNVEV (reference sequence). V dropped 0 bases and J dropped 8 bases, with 16 bases sitting between them. CDR3 in DNA: TGTGCCAGCAGTTTATCCCTGTTCCCCTCGTGGGGCTACACCTTC. Translation gives CASSLSLFPSWGYTF.

V and J are TRBV4-3 and TRBJ2-7; no definite D call. CDR1 is LGHNA, CDR2 YSLEER, per germline. Trimming removed 0 bases from V and 3 bases from J, with 9 bases in between. The CDR3 length is 14 residues. CDR3 region: CASSQDTEIYEQYF. The CDR3, as DNA: TGCGCCAGCAGCCAAGATACGGAGATCTACGAGCAGTACTTC.

This clone was observed a few times. V is TRBV11-2 and J is TRBJ1-1; D is undetermined. CDR3 length: 14 amino acids. Per germline, CDR1 SGHAT and CDR2 FQNNGV. Trimming pared 3 bases from V and 5 bases from J, leaving 13 bases between. The CDR3 sequence: CASSFAPQRTEAFF. The CDR3 DNA follows: TGTGCCAGCAGCTTCGCGCCCCAGAGGACTGAAGCTTTCTTT.

The chain uses TRBV4-2 and TRBJ1-1; D is unclear. V shed 1 base and J shed 0 bases, with 9 bases lying between them. Germline V gene sequence: CDR1 LGHNA, CDR2 YNFKEQ. The length of the CDR3 is 15 residues. This chain's CDR3 is CASSQVSLLNTEAFF. CDR3 in DNA: TGTGCCAGCAGCCAAGTGAGCTTGCTGAACACTGAAGCTTTCTTT.

The chain is built from TRBV6-1 and TRBJ1-2; D is undetermined. Trimming stripped 4 bases from V and 7 bases from J, with 10 bases between. Germline CDR1 is MNHNS and CDR2 is SASEGT. This CDR3 has 12 residues. The CDR3 sequence: CASSVEDGGYTF. The CDR3 DNA follows: TGTGCCAGCAGTGTGGAAGATGGTGGCTACACCTTC.

V gene TRBV6-1 combines with J gene TRBJ2-6, with unresolved D. CDR1 is MNHNS, CDR2 SASEGT, per germline. Trimming took off 7 bases at V and 2 bases at J, with 6 bases between the two ends. The CDR3 totals 13 residues. The CDR3 DNA sequence: TGTGCCAGCACCCCCGCTGGGGCCAACGTCCTGACTTTC. This gives the protein CASTPAGANVLTF.

The CDR3: CASSEPHLMNTEAFF. The CDR3 DNA is TGTGCCAGCAGTGAGCCCCACCTCATGAACACTGAAGCTTTCTTT. The J gene is TRBJ1-1, the V gene TRBV6-1, with D uncertain. There are 15 residues in the CDR3. V lost 3 bases, J lost 0 bases, and 11 bases lay in between. Germline V gene sequence: CDR1 MNHNS, CDR2 SASEGT.

The chain employs TRBV9 and TRBJ2-1; TRBD2 is a possible D gene (6 bases). This CDR3 spans 16 amino acids. CDR1 is SGDLS and CDR2 is YYNGEE in the germline V gene. Trimming removed 3 bases at V and 10 bases at J, with 23 bases between. CDR3: CASSAGRRDRLEEQFF. DNA for the CDR3: TGTGCCAGCAGCGCGGGGAGGCGGGACCGGTTGGAAGAGCAGTTCTTC.

The chain links TRBV19 to TRBJ2-7, with 10 bases that match TRBD2. J lost 1 base, V lost 3 bases, and 3 bases had no gene match. This CDR3 comprises 15 residues. Germline-derived CDR1 and CDR2 are LNHDA and SQIVND (reference sequence). The CDR3: CASSMLAGDSYEQYF. Written as DNA, the CDR3 is TGTGCCAGTAGTATGCTAGCGGGAGATTCCTACGAGCAGTACTTC.

V is TRBV21-1 and J is TRBJ2-5. TRBV21-1 is a known pseudogene. The CDR3 contains 15 residues. The CDR3 spells CASSPSKTAQETQYF. CDR3 sequence (DNA): TGTGCCAGCAGCCCAAGCAAGACGGCCCAAGAGACCCAGTACTTC.

This clone showed up just once. V usage is TRBV7-2 and J usage is TRBJ2-3; D is ambiguous. The CDR3 is 11 amino acids. Trimming took 1 base from V and 5 from J, leaving 1 base between them. Germline lookup yields CDR1 SGHTA and CDR2 FQGNSA. The CDR3 nucleotides read TGTGCCAGCAGCTTAGTAGATACGCAGTATTTT. This gives the protein CASSLVDTQYF.

This chain connects TRBV7-2 to TRBJ1-4, with 8 bases matching TRBD1. The V segment lost 5 bases and the J segment 0 bases; nucleotides outside the gene matches: 2. This CDR3 comprises 15 residues. Germline V gives CDR1 SGHTA, CDR2 FQGNSA. The CDR3 bases are TGTGCCAGCAGCCCAGGGGGCTCAACTAATGAAAAACTGTTTTTT. Translation: CASSPGGSTNEKLFF.

V gene TRBV18 combines with J gene TRBJ2-2; D possibly corresponds to TRBD2 (6 bases). Looked up from germline, CDR1 is KGHSH and CDR2 is LQKENI. The length of the CDR3 is 15 residues. Deletions cut 3 bases from V and 3 bases from J, with 11 bases between. CDR3 sequence: CASSPGRSDTGELFF. In DNA form, the CDR3 reads TGTGCCAGCTCACCCGGGAGATCAGACACCGGGGAGCTGTTTTTT.

The chain couples TRBV27 to TRBJ2-3, with D possibly being TRBD2 (5 bases). This CDR3 has 15 amino acids. V lost 10 bases and J 1 base, leaving 18 bases between the germline ends. Germline assignment: CDR1 MNHEY and CDR2 SMNVEV (reference sequence). CDR3 nucleotide sequence: TGTGCCACCTCGCGAGAGGGCGGTGGCACAGATACGCAGTATTTT. Protein product: CATSREGGGTDTQYF.

This clone appeared a few times. This chain joins TRBV20-1 and TRBJ2-7; D is perhaps TRBD2 (6 bases). The germline CDR1 and CDR2 sequences are DFQATT and SNEGSKA (reference sequence). This CDR3 has 11 amino acids. Trimming cost V 6 bases and J 6 bases, with 12 bases left between them. This chain's CDR3 is CSATIGGEQYF. CDR3 nucleotide sequence: TGCAGTGCGACAATCGGGGGCGAGCAGTACTTC.

For the CDR3, the DNA is TGTGCCAGCAGGCTCGGACAGAATCAGCCCCAGCATTTT. Its translation is CASRLGQNQPQHF. The rearrangement links TRBV6-5 to TRBJ1-5; TRBD1 might be the D (6 bases). In germline, CDR1 is MNHEY, CDR2 SVGAGI. The V gene lost 6 bases and the J gene lost 4 bases, with 10 bases spanning the gap. This CDR3 is 13 amino acids long.

V and J are TRBV18 and TRBJ2-1; D is unresolved. Deletions cut 2 bases from V and 0 bases from J, with 11 bases between. CDR3 length: 16 residues. Germline V gene sequence: CDR1 KGHSH, CDR2 LQKENI. CDR3 bases: TGTGCCAGCTCACCATCGGTCCAAAGCTCCTACAATGAGCAGTTCTTC. Its protein is CASSPSVQSSYNEQFF.

The rearrangement uses TRBV5-1 and TRBJ2-5, with 9 bases aligning to TRBD1. After removal of 5 bases from V and 3 bases from J, the junction contained 5 bases not matched to a gene. The CDR3 covers 14 residues. CDR1 SGHRS and CDR2 YFSETQ come from the germline V gene. This CDR3 reads CASSPGTGKETQYF. CDR3 nucleotide sequence: TGCGCCAGCAGTCCCGGGACAGGGAAAGAGACCCAGTACTTC.

V and J are TRBV6-1 and TRBJ2-2, with D unresolved. Germline V gene lookup returns CDR1 MNHNS and CDR2 SASEGT. CDR3 size: 12 residues. Trimming took 7 bases from V and 1 from J, leaving 4 bases between them. The chain's CDR3 is CASTRNTGELFF. The CDR3 DNA reads TGTGCCAGCACCCGGAACACCGGGGAGCTGTTTTTT.

Note on this clone: The junction does not match germline at one end; this may be a read error. The chain's CDR3 is CVSSSELTGTYNEQFF. The CDR3, as DNA: TGTGTCAGCAGCTCGGAGCTCACAGGGACCTACAATGAGCAGTTCTTC. This chain joins TRBV5-6 and TRBJ2-1; TRBD1 is a possible D gene (6 bases). Germline CDR1 and CDR2: SGHDT and YYEEEE. This CDR3 comprises 16 residues.

The V gene is TRBV27, the J gene TRBJ1-2; maybe TRBD1 (6 bases). This CDR3 contains 12 residues. V dropped 3 bases and J dropped 8 bases, with 10 bases sitting between them. CDR1 and CDR2 from the germline V gene are MNHEY and SMNVEV (reference sequence). Here the CDR3 DNA reads TGTGCCAGCAGTTTGTCAGGGGAAGGCTACACCTTC. This codes for CASSLSGEGYTF.

A remark on this clone: One end of the junction fails to match germline, which may point to a read error. The chain uses TRBV7-2 and TRBJ2-1; TRBD2 aligns across 7 bases. The CDR3 runs 16 residues. The germline gives CDR1 SGHTA, CDR2 FQGNSA. The CDR3 here is CASSPSGPRSYNEQFF. In DNA form, the CDR3 reads TGTGCCAGCAGTCCTAGCGGACCCCGCTCCTACAATGAACAGTTCTTC.

This chain links TRBV6-6 with TRBJ2-3; D is uncertain. The CDR3 covers 13 residues. Germline V gene data show CDR1 as MNHNY and CDR2 as SVGAGI (reference sequence). V shed 2 bases and J shed 3 bases, with 6 bases lying between them. CDR3 DNA sequence: TGTGCCAGCAGTTACATTTGGACAGATACGCAGTATTTT. It translates to CASSYIWTDTQYF.